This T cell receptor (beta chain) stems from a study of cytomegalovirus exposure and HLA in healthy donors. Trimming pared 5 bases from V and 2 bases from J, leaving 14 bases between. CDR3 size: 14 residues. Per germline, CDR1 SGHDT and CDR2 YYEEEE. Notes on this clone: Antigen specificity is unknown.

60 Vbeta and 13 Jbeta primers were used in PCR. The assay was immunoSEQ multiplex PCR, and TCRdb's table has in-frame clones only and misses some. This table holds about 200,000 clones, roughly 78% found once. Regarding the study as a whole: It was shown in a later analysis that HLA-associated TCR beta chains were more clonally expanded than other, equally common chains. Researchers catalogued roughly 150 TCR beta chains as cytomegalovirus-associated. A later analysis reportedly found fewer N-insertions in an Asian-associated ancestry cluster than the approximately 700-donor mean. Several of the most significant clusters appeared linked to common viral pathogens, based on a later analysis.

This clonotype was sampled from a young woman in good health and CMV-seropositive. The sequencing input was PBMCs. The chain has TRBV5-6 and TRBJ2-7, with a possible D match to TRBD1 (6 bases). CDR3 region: CASSIDRTPYEQYF. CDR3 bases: TGTGCCAGCAGTATCGACAGGACACCCTACGAGCAGTACTTC. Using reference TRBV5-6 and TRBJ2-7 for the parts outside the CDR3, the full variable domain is DAGVTQSPTHLIKTRGQQVTLRCSPKSGHDTVSWYQQALGQGPQFIFQYYEEEERQRGNFPDRFSGHQFPNYSSELNVNALLLGDSALYLCASSIDRTPYEQYFGPGTRLTVT.